Listed below are T cell receptor beta chains from one sample, sequenced in a study of T cell responses to AZD1222 COVID-19 vaccine. The table came from immunoSEQ multiplex PCR; TCRdb's copy has only in-frame clones and leaves some out. Of 110,000 to 150,000 clones detected, over 90% appear once; the ten largest clones hold roughly 5%. Sample: peripheral blood, taken on day 0 of AZD1222 vaccination. The source is an adult in good health. The CDR3 runs from the conserved cysteine through the conserved F or W. Each record gives: CDR3 length, V gene, clone size, D gene, J gene, CDR3 protein, CDR3 DNA. D genes are given only for firm matches. Clone size is given for some rows only: seen once, a few or many times, or a class if the clone is expanded.

>13|TRBV5-1|-|-|TRBJ2-7
CASSPSGDYEQYF
TGCGCCAGCAGCCCGTCGGGGGACTACGAGCAGTACTTC
>14|TRBV7-9|-|TRBD2|TRBJ2-1
CASTGLAGYNEQFF
TGTGCCAGCACCGGCCTAGCGGGGTACAATGAGCAGTTCTTC
>15|TRBV10-1|-|-|TRBJ2-1
CASSRYRSSYNEQFF
TGCGCCAGCAGCCGGTACAGGAGCTCCTACAATGAGCAGTTCTTC
>17|TRBV7-8|-|-|TRBJ1-2
CASSLGWGGPSNYGYTF
TGTGCCAGCAGCTTAGGCTGGGGGGGTCCCTCTAACTATGGCTACACCTTC
>13|TRBV7-2|-|-|TRBJ1-1
CASSLAYVPEAFF
TGTGCCAGCAGCTTAGCGTATGTTCCTGAAGCTTTCTTT
>15|TRBV7-9|-|-|TRBJ1-2
CASSLGLSGANGYTF
TGTGCCAGCAGCTTAGGCCTTTCCGGGGCTAATGGCTACACCTTC
>14|TRBV6-5|-|-|TRBJ1-1
CASSYSRGGTEAFF
TGTGCCAGCAGTTACTCGAGGGGAGGGACTGAAGCTTTCTTT
>15|TRBV27|-|-|TRBJ2-1
CASSLRGRDYNEQFF
TGTGCCAGCAGTTTAAGAGGGCGGGACTACAATGAGCAGTTCTTC
>15|TRBV7-3|-|-|TRBJ2-1
CASSLTRSSYNEQFF
TGTGCCAGCAGCTTAACTAGGAGCTCCTACAATGAGCAGTTCTTC
>16|TRBV4-2|few|-|TRBJ1-6
CASSQELGRRNSPLHF
TGTGCCAGCAGCCAAGAATTGGGCAGACGTAATTCACCCCTCCACTTT
>16|TRBV27|-|TRBD1|TRBJ1-2
CASSFYTGAILYGYTF
TGTGCCAGCAGTTTTTATACAGGGGCGATCCTCTATGGCTACACCTTC
>15|TRBV6-2/TRBV6-3|-|-|TRBJ2-7
CASSPGGPGSYEQYF
TGTGCCAGCAGTCCCGGAGGGCCTGGCTCCTACGAGCAGTACTTC
>14|TRBV16|-|-|TRBJ1-1
CASSQSRGAAEAFF
TGTGCCAGCAGCCAATCGCGGGGGGCTGCTGAAGCTTTCTTT
>16|TRBV4-1|-|TRBD1|TRBJ2-3
CASSNPRDRGLDTQYF
TGCGCCAGCAGCAACCCCCGGGACAGGGGGCTAGATACGCAGTATTTT
>12|TRBV19|-|-|TRBJ2-2
CASMSIAGELFF
TGTGCCAGTATGAGTATCGCCGGGGAGCTGTTTTTT
>15|TRBV7-8|-|TRBD2|TRBJ2-1
CASSTTGTSFNEQFF
TGTGCCAGCAGCACAACCGGGACTAGTTTCAATGAGCAGTTCTTC
>16|TRBV19|-|-|TRBJ1-1
CASSLSDTELDTEAFF
TGTGCCAGTAGTCTGAGCGACACCGAGTTGGACACTGAAGCTTTCTTT
>13|TRBV27|once|-|TRBJ1-2
CASSLGSNYGYTF
TGTGCCAGCAGTTTAGGGTCTAACTATGGCTACACCTTC
>20|TRBV4-1|-|-|TRBJ2-1
CASSHGRLAVLTSSYNEQFF
TGCGCCAGCAGCCATGGCAGGCTAGCAGTCTTAACGAGCTCCTACAATGAGCAGTTCTTC
>11|TRBV2|-|-|TRBJ1-2
CATTHDYGYTF
TGTGCCACTACTCATGATTATGGCTACACCTTC
>15|TRBV4-2|once|-|TRBJ1-2
CASSQDPTVHYGYTF
TGTGCCAGCAGCCAAGATCCGACAGTTCACTATGGCTACACCTTC
>14|TRBV6-5|-|-|TRBJ1-3
CASMRGVIGNTIYF
TGTGCCAGCATGCGGGGGGTTATTGGAAACACCATATATTTT
>15|TRBV10-3|-|-|TRBJ1-6
CAISENRDYNSPLHF
TGTGCCATCAGTGAGAACAGGGATTATAATTCACCCCTCCACTTT
>15|TRBV11-1|-|TRBD1|TRBJ1-1
CASSARQGRNTEAFF
TGTGCCAGCAGCGCTAGACAGGGACGGAACACTGAAGCTTTCTTT
>13|TRBV30|-|-|TRBJ1-2
CVLEDQTNYGYTF
TGTGTCCTGGAGGATCAGACTAACTATGGCTACACCTTC
>14|TRBV6-5|few|-|TRBJ1-6
CASSYGTVSSGLHF
TGTGCCAGCAGTTACGGGACTGTCAGTTCAGGCCTCCACTTT
>14|TRBV2|-|-|TRBJ1-3
CASSDLGAGNTIYF
TGTGCCAGCAGTGACTTGGGGGCTGGAAACACCATATATTTT
>17|TRBV24-1|-|-|TRBJ2-1
CATSDYRTDSGEGEQFF
TGTGCCACCAGTGATTATAGGACAGACTCGGGCGAGGGTGAGCAGTTCTTC
>17|TRBV24-1|-|-|TRBJ2-6
CATSGSDEFSGANVLTF
TGTGCCACCAGTGGATCCGACGAATTCTCTGGGGCCAACGTCCTGACTTTC
>16|TRBV7-9|-|TRBD2|TRBJ2-2
CASSSVAGGNTGELFF
TGTGCCAGCAGCTCAGTAGCGGGAGGAAACACCGGGGAGCTGTTTTTT
>16|TRBV30|-|-|TRBJ1-6
CAWRGHAAGDITPLHF
TGTGCCTGGAGGGGGCACGCGGCAGGGGACATCACACCCCTCCACTTT
>13|TRBV12-3/TRBV12-4|-|TRBD1|TRBJ2-5
CASSDRGGKTQYF
TGTGCCAGCAGTGACCGAGGGGGCAAGACCCAGTACTTC
>15|TRBV7-9|-|TRBD2|TRBJ2-3
CASSRSGEGPDTQYF
TGTGCCAGCAGTCGTAGCGGGGAGGGCCCAGATACGCAGTATTTT
>16|TRBV7-3|-|-|TRBJ2-3
CASSFEAGTSTDTQYF
TGTGCCAGCAGCTTCGAGGCAGGGACGAGCACAGATACGCAGTATTTT
>15|TRBV27|-|-|TRBJ1-2
CASSSHRDTNYGYTF
TGTGCCAGCAGTTCCCACCGGGACACTAACTATGGCTACACCTTC
>15|TRBV21-1|-|-|TRBJ1-3
CASSKRGRIGNTIYF
TGTGCCAGCAGCAAAAGAGGCAGAATCGGAAACACCATATATTTT
>12|TRBV3-1/TRBV3-2|-|-|TRBJ2-1
CASSQVGNEQFF
TGTGCCAGCAGCCAAGTAGGCAATGAGCAGTTCTTC
>14|TRBV28|-|-|TRBJ1-1
CASRRNRAATEAFF
TGTGCCAGCAGACGTAACAGGGCAGCCACTGAAGCTTTCTTT
>14|TRBV4-1|-|-|TRBJ2-3
CASSRGTSTDTQYF
TGCGCCAGCAGCCGCGGAACTAGCACAGATACGCAGTATTTT